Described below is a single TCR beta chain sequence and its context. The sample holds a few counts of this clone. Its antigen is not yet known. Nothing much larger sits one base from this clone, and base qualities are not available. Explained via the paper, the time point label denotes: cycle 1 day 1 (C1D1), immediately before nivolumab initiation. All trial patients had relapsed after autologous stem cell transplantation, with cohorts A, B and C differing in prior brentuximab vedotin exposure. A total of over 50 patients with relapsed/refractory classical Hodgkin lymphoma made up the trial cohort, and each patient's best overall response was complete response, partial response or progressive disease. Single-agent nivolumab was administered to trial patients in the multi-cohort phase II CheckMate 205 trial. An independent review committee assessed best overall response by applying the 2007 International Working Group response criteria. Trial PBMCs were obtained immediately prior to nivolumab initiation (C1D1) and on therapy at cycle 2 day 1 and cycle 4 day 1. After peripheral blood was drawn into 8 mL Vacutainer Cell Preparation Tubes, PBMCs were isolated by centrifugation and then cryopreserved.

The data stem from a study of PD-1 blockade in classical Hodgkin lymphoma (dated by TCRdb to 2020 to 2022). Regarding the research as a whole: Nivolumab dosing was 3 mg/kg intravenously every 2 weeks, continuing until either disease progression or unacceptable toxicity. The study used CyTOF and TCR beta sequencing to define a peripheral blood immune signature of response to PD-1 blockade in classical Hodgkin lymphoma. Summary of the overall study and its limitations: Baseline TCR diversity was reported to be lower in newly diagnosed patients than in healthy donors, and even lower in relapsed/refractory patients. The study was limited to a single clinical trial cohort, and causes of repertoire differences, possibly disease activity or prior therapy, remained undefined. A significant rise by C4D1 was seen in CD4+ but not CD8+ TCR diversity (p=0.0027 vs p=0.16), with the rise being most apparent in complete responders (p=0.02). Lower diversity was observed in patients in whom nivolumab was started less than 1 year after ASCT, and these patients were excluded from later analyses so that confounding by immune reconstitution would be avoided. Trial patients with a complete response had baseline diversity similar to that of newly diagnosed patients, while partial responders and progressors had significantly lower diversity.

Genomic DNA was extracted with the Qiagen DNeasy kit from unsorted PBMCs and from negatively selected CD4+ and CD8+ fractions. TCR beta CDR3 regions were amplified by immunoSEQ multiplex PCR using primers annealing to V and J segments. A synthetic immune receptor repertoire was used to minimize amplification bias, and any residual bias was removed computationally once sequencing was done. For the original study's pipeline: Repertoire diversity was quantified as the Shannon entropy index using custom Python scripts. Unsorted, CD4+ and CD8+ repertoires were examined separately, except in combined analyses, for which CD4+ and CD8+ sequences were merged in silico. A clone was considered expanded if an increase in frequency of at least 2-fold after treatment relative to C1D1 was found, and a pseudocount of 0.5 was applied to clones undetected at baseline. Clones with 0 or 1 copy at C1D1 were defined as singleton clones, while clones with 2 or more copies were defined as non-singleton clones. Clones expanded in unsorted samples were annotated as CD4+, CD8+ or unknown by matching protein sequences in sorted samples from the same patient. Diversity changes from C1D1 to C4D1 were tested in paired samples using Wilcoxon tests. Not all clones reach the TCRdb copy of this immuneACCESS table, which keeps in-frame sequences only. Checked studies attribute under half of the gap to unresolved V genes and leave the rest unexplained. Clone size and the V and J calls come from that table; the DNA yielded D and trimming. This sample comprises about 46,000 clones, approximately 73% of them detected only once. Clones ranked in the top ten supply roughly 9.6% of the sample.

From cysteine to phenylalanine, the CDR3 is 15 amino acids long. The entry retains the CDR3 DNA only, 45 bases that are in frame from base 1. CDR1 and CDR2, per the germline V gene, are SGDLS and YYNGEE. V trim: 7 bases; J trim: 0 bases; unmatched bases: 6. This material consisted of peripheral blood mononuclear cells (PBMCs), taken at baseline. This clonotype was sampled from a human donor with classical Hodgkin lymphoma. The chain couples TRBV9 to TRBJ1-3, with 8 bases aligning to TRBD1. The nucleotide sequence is TGTGCCAGCGCAACCACAGGGGGCTCTGGAAACACCATATATTTT. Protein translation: CASATTGGSGNTIYF.